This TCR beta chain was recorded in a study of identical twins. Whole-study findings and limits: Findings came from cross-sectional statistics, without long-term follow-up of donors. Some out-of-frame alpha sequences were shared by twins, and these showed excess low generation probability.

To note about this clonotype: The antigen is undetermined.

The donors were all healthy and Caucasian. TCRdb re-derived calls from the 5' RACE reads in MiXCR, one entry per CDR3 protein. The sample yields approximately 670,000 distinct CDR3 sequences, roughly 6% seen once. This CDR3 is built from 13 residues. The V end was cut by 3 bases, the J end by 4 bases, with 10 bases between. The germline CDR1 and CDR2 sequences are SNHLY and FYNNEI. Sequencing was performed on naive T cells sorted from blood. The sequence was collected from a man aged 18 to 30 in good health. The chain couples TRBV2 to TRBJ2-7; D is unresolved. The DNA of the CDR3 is TGTGCCAGCAGTGACACCACCCTTTACGAGCAGTACGTC. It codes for CASSDTTLYEQYV.